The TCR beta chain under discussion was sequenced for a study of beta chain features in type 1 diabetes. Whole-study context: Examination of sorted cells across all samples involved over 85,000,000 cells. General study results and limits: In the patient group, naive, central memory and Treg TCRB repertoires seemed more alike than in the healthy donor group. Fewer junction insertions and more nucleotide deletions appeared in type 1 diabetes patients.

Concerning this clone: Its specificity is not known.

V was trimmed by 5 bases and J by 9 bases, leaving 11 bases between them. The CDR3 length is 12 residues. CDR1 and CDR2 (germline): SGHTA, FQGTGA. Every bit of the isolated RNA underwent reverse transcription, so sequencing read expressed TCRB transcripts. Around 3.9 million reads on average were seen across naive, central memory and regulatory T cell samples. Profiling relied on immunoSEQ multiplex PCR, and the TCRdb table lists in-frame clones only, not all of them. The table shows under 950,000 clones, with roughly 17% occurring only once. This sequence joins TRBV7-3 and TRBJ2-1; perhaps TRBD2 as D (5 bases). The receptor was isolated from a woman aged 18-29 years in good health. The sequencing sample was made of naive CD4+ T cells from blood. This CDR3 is CASSGRSGEQFF. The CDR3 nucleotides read TGTGCCAGCAGCGGTAGAAGCGGTGAGCAGTTCTTC.